These 23 T cell receptor beta chains share one sample of origin, sequenced in a study of CD8+CD57+ T cells in acquired aplastic anemia. For CDR3 and TCR beta VDJ profiling, genomic DNA was the template used. One entry per CDR3 protein results from TCRdb running MiXCR on the reads. The data show over 250,000 distinct CDR3 sequences, around three fifths seen once. Patients selected for sequencing had displayed CD8+CD57+ cell expansion by flow cytometry. The sequencing input was sorted CD4+, CD8+, or CD8+CD57+ T cells (not recorded which) from PBMCs. These receptors were collected from a human donor with aplastic anemia.

The chain is built from TRBV2 and TRBJ2-1; D is possibly TRBD2 (5 bases). The V gene lost 2 bases and the J gene lost 4 bases, with 12 bases spanning the gap. The CDR3 is 15 residues long. Looked up from germline, CDR1 is SNHLY and CDR2 is FYNNEI. CDR3 DNA: TGTGCCAGCAGTGAATTCGGGGTATTGTACAATGAGCAGTTCTTC. Amino acids: CASSEFGVLYNEQFF.

This clonotype has only a few counts. The gene calls are TRBV2 and TRBJ1-2; D gene ambiguous. V was shortened by 1 base and J by 4 bases, with 7 bases between the two germline ends. The length of the CDR3 is 13 residues. The V gene's germline CDR1 is SNHLY and CDR2 FYNNEI. CDR3 amino acids: CASSEEGSYGYTF. The CDR3 nucleotides read TGTGCCAGCAGTGAAGAAGGGTCCTATGGCTACACCTTC.

The count of this clonotype is one. This chain joins TRBV9 and TRBJ2-5, with D hard to call. The CDR3 is 13 residues long. V was cut by 0 bases and J by 4 bases, with 7 bases left in between. The germline V gene encodes CDR1 SGDLS and CDR2 YYNGEE. The CDR3 region has the DNA TGTGCCAGCAGCGTAGTCCCGATAGAGACCCAGTACTTC. It is translated as CASSVVPIETQYF.

The chain carries TRBV9 and TRBJ1-2, with D perhaps matching TRBD1 (5 bases). This CDR3 has 13 amino acids. The ends were cut back, 0 bases at V and 8 bases at J, with 11 bases in the middle. CDR1 and CDR2 (germline): SGDLS, YYNGEE. CDR3 region: CASSVERGGGYTF. DNA of the CDR3: TGTGCCAGCAGCGTAGAAAGGGGTGGAGGCTACACCTTC.

V is TRBV14 and J is TRBJ1-6; TRBD1 aligns across 9 bases. The V and J ends lost 5 bases and 8 bases, in that order; junction bases with no gene match: 7. Germline V gene data show CDR1 as SGHDN and CDR2 as FVKESK. This CDR3 has 15 residues. The CDR3 protein is CASSGHRGLDSPLHF. The CDR3, as DNA: TGTGCCAGCAGCGGCCACAGGGGGCTAGATTCACCCCTCCACTTT.

This sequence joins TRBV20-1 and TRBJ2-7; the D gene could be TRBD1 or TRBD2 (6 bases each). Trimming removed 3 bases at V and 13 bases at J, with 10 bases between. CDR3 length: 9 amino acids. Germline V gene sequence: CDR1 DFQATT, CDR2 SNEGSKA (reference sequence). The CDR3 sequence: CSARMGGYF. CDR3 nucleotide sequence: TGCAGTGCTAGGATGGGGGGCTACTTC.

Here the CDR3 reads CASKRQGAIDNSPLHF. The CDR3 nucleotides are TGTGCCAGCAAGAGACAGGGGGCTATCGATAATTCACCCCTCCACTTT. V gene TRBV2 combines with J gene TRBJ1-6, with 10 bases lining up with TRBD1. Per germline, CDR1 SNHLY and CDR2 FYNNEI. V was pared by 7 bases and J by 5 bases, with 8 bases of the junction left unmatched. This CDR3 comprises 16 residues.

J is TRBJ1-2 and V is TRBV25-1; no clear D gene. CDR3 size: 12 residues. Between the trimmed V and J ends, which lost 5 bases and 4 bases, there was a span of 8 bases. In germline, CDR1 is MGHDK, CDR2 SYGVNS. The CDR3 region is CASSYWGYGYTF. For the CDR3, the DNA is TGTGCCAGCAGTTACTGGGGCTATGGCTACACCTTC.

This chain joins TRBV10-2 and TRBJ2-3; either TRBD1 or TRBD2 may fit D (5 bases each). The CDR3 consists of 15 residues. Germline CDR1 reads WSHSY; CDR2 reads SAAADI. V lost 6 bases and J 3 bases, leaving 16 bases between the germline ends. The chain's CDR3 is CASRDPGSVTDTQYF. The CDR3 DNA reads as TGCGCCAGCAGAGACCCAGGGAGTGTTACAGATACGCAGTATTTT.

CDR3 residues: CASGSSYNSPLHF. CDR3 bases: TGTGCCAGCGGCAGCTCCTATAATTCACCCCTCCACTTT. The chain uses TRBV11-2 and TRBJ1-6; D gene uncertain. In germline, CDR1 is SGHAT, CDR2 FQNNGV. V was shortened by 8 bases and J by 0 bases, with 5 bases between the two germline ends. This CDR3 is 13 amino acids long.

This clonotype was found a few times. The gene calls are TRBV7-9 and TRBJ1-2; D is possibly TRBD1 (5 bases). The V and J ends lost 1 base and 8 bases respectively, with 11 bases between them. Germline-derived CDR1 and CDR2 are SEHNR and FQNEAQ (reference sequence). The CDR3 extends over 13 amino acids. The CDR3: CASSLEGGDGYTF. The CDR3 region has the DNA TGTGCCAGCAGCTTAGAAGGAGGGGACGGCTACACCTTC.

This clonotype was seen a few times. Mismatch with germline at one junction end may stem from a read error. The chain is built from TRBV7-3 and TRBJ2-1; D uncertain. The germline gives CDR1 SGHTA, CDR2 FQGTGA. This CDR3 region has 12 residues. CDR3 sequence: CASGFSYNEQFF. The CDR3 DNA sequence: TGTGCCAGCGGCTTCTCCTACAATGAGCAGTTCTTC.

This clonotype was detected many times. This sequence joins TRBV12-3 or TRBV12-4 and TRBJ2-5; TRBD1 matches 11 bases. V lost 2 bases to trimming and J lost 7 bases; unmatched junction nucleotides: 18. CDR3 size: 19 residues. DNA for the CDR3: TGTGCCAGCAGTTTAAAGGCCGGGACAGGGGGTGTGTATTCGGTGACCCAGTACTTC. Translated, it gives CASSLKAGTGGVYSVTQYF.

The rearrangement joins TRBV7-2 to TRBJ1-1; no clear D. The CDR3 has 14 residues. Germline V gene data show CDR1 as SGHTA and CDR2 as FQGNSA. V gave up 2 bases and J gave up 6 bases, with 13 bases separating them. CDR3 protein: CASSLSWGDSEAFF. Here the CDR3 DNA reads TGTGCCAGCAGCTTATCTTGGGGTGACTCTGAAGCTTTCTTT.

In DNA form, the CDR3 reads TGTGCCACCAGCAGAGATTGGGGACAGGGGAACGGCTACACCTTC. Translated: CATSRDWGQGNGYTF. This sequence joins TRBV15 and TRBJ1-2, with 10 bases matching TRBD1. Germline CDR1 reads LNHNV; CDR2 reads YYDKDF (reference sequence). The V segment lost 0 bases and the J segment 8 bases; nucleotides outside the gene matches: 6. The CDR3 totals 15 residues.

This clonotype was counted at least ten times. This chain links TRBV7-2 with TRBJ2-1, with a tentative D call TRBD2 (6 bases). This CDR3 contains 13 residues. Between the trimmed V and J ends, which lost 5 bases and 5 bases, there was a span of 10 bases. Germline lookup yields CDR1 SGHTA and CDR2 FQGNSA. DNA for the CDR3: TGTGCCAGCAGCCCAAGGAGGGACAATGAGCAGTTCTTC. It codes for CASSPRRDNEQFF.

This clonotype was counted only a few times. The rearrangement links TRBV19 to TRBJ2-7; D is unclear. The CDR3 covers 14 residues. V dropped 9 bases and J dropped 2 bases, with 17 bases sitting between them. Germline CDR1 is LNHDA and CDR2 is SQIVND (reference sequence). DNA for the CDR3: TGTGCCAGCAGTTACGTAGGCGCTCCCTACGAGCAGTACTTC. It translates to CASSYVGAPYEQYF.

The count of this clonotype is one. With a much larger clone just one base away, this may be a read error. The chain links TRBV3-1 to TRBJ1-5; no clear D gene. The ends were cut back, 5 bases at V and 0 bases at J, with 11 bases in the middle. The CDR3 spans 15 residues. In germline, CDR1 is LGHDT, CDR2 YNNKEL (reference sequence). The chain's CDR3 is CASSEFPNSNQPQHF. The DNA of the CDR3 is TGTGCCAGCAGCGAATTCCCAAATAGCAATCAGCCCCAGCATTTT.

This clonotype was counted ten times or more. The DNA for the CDR3 is TGTGCCACCAGCAGAGACCCGTTAGCGGGCTACAATGAGCAGTTCTTC. Amino acid sequence: CATSRDPLAGYNEQFF. The rearrangement links TRBV15 to TRBJ2-1; 7 bases fit TRBD2. V was pared by 0 bases and J by 3 bases, with 5 bases of the junction left unmatched. The germline V gene encodes CDR1 LNHNV and CDR2 YYDKDF (reference sequence). The CDR3 runs 16 residues. Full variable domain (rest looked up from reference TRBV15 and TRBJ2-1): DAMVIQNPRYQVTQFGKPVTLSCSQTLNHNVMYWYQQKSSQAPKLLFHYYDKDFNNEADTPDNFQSRRPNTSFCFLDIRSPGLGDTAMYLCATSRDPLAGYNEQFFGPGTRLTVL.

CDR3 residues: CSAPDRVTDTQYF. CDR3 sequence (DNA): TGCAGTGCTCCTGACAGGGTAACAGATACGCAGTATTTT. The chain is built from TRBV20-1 and TRBJ2-3; 7 positions match TRBD1. The V gene's germline CDR1 is DFQATT and CDR2 SNEGSKA (reference sequence). The ends lost 5 bases at V and 3 bases at J; junction bases unmatched: 5. The CDR3 has 13 amino acids.

This clonotype has a count of ten or more. The CDR3 nucleotides read TGCGCCAGCAGCTTGGGATGGGCAAGGGGCGCGGATAATCAGCCCCAGCATTTT. It yields the protein CASSLGWARGADNQPQHF. V usage is TRBV5-1 and J usage is TRBJ1-5; weak D call: TRBD1 (5 bases). V lost 0 bases and J lost 4, with 20 bases in between. The germline V gene has CDR1 SGHRS and CDR2 YFSETQ. This CDR3 region has 18 residues. Looking up the rest from reference TRBV5-1 and TRBJ1-5 gives the full variable domain: KAGVTQTPRYLIKTRGQQVTLSCSPISGHRSVSWYQQTPGQGLQFLFEYFSETQRNKGNFPGRFSGRQFSNSRSEMNVSTLELGDSALYLCASSLGWARGADNQPQHFGDGTRLSIL.

This chain connects TRBV10-2 to TRBJ2-1; D gene ambiguous. Germline CDR1 WSHSY, CDR2 SAAADI. This CDR3 spans 14 amino acids. V lost 1 base and J 12 bases, leaving 16 bases between the germline ends. DNA for the CDR3: TGCGCCAGCAGTGAGTGGGTAAGCACAGATACGCAGTTCTTC. Its translation is CASSEWVSTDTQFF.

In this sample, this clonotype turned up many times. The V call is TRBV3-1, the J call TRBJ2-7; D gene ambiguous. CDR1 is LGHDT and CDR2 is YNNKEL in the germline V gene (reference sequence). This CDR3 has 12 residues. Trimming removed 1 base from V and 6 bases from J, with 7 bases in between. DNA of the CDR3: TGTGCCAGCAGCCAAGCGGGTCTCGAGCAGTACTTC. The encoded protein is CASSQAGLEQYF.